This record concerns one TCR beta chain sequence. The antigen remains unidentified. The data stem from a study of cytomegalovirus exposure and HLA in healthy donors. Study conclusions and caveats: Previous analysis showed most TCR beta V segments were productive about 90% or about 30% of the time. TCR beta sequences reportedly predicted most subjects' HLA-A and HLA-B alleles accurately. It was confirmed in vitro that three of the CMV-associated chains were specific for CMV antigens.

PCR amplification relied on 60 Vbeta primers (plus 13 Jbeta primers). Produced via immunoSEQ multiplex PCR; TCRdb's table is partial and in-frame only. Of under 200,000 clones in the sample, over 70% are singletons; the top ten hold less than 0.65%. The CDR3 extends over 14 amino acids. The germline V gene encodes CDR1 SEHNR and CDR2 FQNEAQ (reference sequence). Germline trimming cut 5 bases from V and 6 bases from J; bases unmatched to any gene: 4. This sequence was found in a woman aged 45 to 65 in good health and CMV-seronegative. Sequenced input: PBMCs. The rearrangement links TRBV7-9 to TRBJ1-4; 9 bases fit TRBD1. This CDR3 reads CASSADRGYEKLFF. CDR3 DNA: TGTGCCAGCAGCGCGGACAGGGGATATGAAAAACTGTTTTTT.